These T cell receptor beta chains were read from a single sample in a study of CD8+ T cells in alopecia areata. Sequencing used immunoSEQ multiplex PCR; TCRdb keeps in-frame clones, though not all of them. The table lists about 210,000 clones, under 60% of them singletons. Sequencing was performed on CD4+ T cells sorted from blood, taken at week 4, from a patient treated with tofacitinib. All receptors derive from a human donor with alopecia areata. CDR3s include the opening cysteine and the closing phenylalanine or tryptophan. A D gene is named only where the DNA matches it firmly. A clone size is listed for some rows: how often the clone was seen (once, few, many), or a class if it is expanded.

>TRBD2|TRBV9|.|TRBJ2-3
TGTGCCAGCAGCGTACTAGCGGGGGGACACACAGATACGCAGTATTTT
CASSVLAGGHTDTQYF
>.|TRBV29-1|once|TRBJ1-4
TGCAGCGTTGAAGATCCGGGAGCTAGAGAAAAACTGTTTTTT
CSVEDPGAREKLFF
>TRBD1|TRBV19|few|TRBJ2-2
TGTGCCAGTAGGACGCAGGGGGTAACCGGGGAGCTGTTTTTT
CASRTQGVTGELFF
>.|TRBV2|.|TRBJ1-5
TGTGCCAGCACCTCCACTGGGGGGAATCAGCCCCAGCATTTT
CASTSTGGNQPQHF
>.|TRBV30|few|TRBJ2-3
TGTGCCTGGAGTGTGAGGGTAGAAGATACGCAGTATTTT
CAWSVRVEDTQYF
>.|TRBV30|.|TRBJ1-6
TGTGCCTGGAGTGAGGGGGTTTCACCCCTCCACTTT
CAWSEGVSPLHF
>.|TRBV6-5|many|TRBJ2-1
TGTGCCAGCAGTTACCAGTTTCTGGGGGCGGTCAATGAGCAGTTCTTC
CASSYQFLGAVNEQFF
>.|TRBV2|.|TRBJ1-1
TGTGCCAGCACCTCAGTCACTGAAGCTTTCTTT
CASTSVTEAFF
>.|TRBV4-3|once|TRBJ1-2
TGCGCCAGCAGTCTTGGGTGGCACTATGGCTACACCTTC
CASSLGWHYGYTF
>.|TRBV29-1|few|TRBJ1-4
TGCAGCGTTGGGTCGACAGCCCCTAATGAAAAACTGTTTTTT
CSVGSTAPNEKLFF
>.|TRBV25-1|few|TRBJ1-2
TGTGCCAGCAGTGAGGTGGGACGCTATGGCTACACCTTC
CASSEVGRYGYTF
>.|TRBV6-5|.|TRBJ2-3
TGTGCCAGCAGCCCCTCCCTTTACACAGATACGCAGTATTTT
CASSPSLYTDTQYF
>TRBD1|TRBV7-3|once|TRBJ2-3
TGTGCCAGCAGCGCGCAGGGGGCGACAGATACGCAGTATTTT
CASSAQGATDTQYF
>.|TRBV2|.|TRBJ1-1
TGTGCCAGCAGTGAAGTACTCAGGGGCGCTGAAGCTTTCTTT
CASSEVLRGAEAFF
>TRBD2|TRBV30|.|TRBJ2-2
TGTGCCTGGAGTTTCGGGGGGTCGAACACCGGGGAGCTGTTTTTT
CAWSFGGSNTGELFF
>TRBD2|TRBV9|.|TRBJ2-3
TGTGCCAGCAGCTCCCGGACTAGCGGGGGCCAAGCAAGAACAGATACGCAGTATTTT
CASSSRTSGGQARTDTQYF
>.|TRBV30|.|TRBJ2-7
TGTGCGGCGATGGGGGTCCACTACGAGCAGTACTTC
CAAMGVHYEQYF
>TRBD1|TRBV29-1|.|TRBJ2-7
TGCAGCGGGGGGACTGGACAGGGGAGTTACGAGCAGTACTTC
CSGGTGQGSYEQYF
>.|TRBV29-1|once|TRBJ1-4
TGCAGCGTTGGGCGGATGAATGAAAAACTGTTTTTT
CSVGRMNEKLFF
>.|TRBV4-1|.|TRBJ2-7
TGCGCCAGCAGCCCGTACAGGGTCTCCTACGAGCAGTACTTC
CASSPYRVSYEQYF
>.|TRBV18|few|TRBJ2-3
TGTGCCAGCTCACCACTGTCAGGCACAGATACGCAGTATTTT
CASSPLSGTDTQYF
>TRBD1|TRBV6-6|few|TRBJ1-4
TGTGCCAGCAGTCCACTGACAGGGTCGGTTGGAAAACTGTTTTTT
CASSPLTGSVGKLFF
>TRBD1|TRBV27|.|TRBJ1-5
TGTGCCAGCAGTAGGGGGCTTTTTCAGCCCCAGCATTTT
CASSRGLFQPQHF
>TRBD2|TRBV9|.|TRBJ2-3
TGTGCCAGCAGCCAGACTAGCGGGGGGGCTCGCACAGATACGCAGTATTTT
CASSQTSGGARTDTQYF
>TRBD1|TRBV30|.|TRBJ2-7
TGTGCCTGGAAGGGACAGAGCCACGAGCAGTACTTC
CAWKGQSHEQYF
>TRBD1|TRBV11-2|.|TRBJ2-2
TGTGCCAGCACCTGGACAGGGAAAAACACCGGGGAGCTGTTTTTT
CASTWTGKNTGELFF
>TRBD2|TRBV25-1|.|TRBJ2-7
TGTGCCACGAAGCCCGGGGGGTCCTACGAGCAGTACTTC
CATKPGGSYEQYF
>.|TRBV5-1|few|TRBJ1-1
TGCGCCAGCAGCTTGCACCTCGGGGTGAACACTGAAGCTTTCTTT
CASSLHLGVNTEAFF
>TRBD1|TRBV10-2|many|TRBJ2-5
TGCGCCAGCACGGAGGGACAGGGGGTAGAGACCCAGTACTTC
CASTEGQGVETQYF
>.|TRBV11-2|.|TRBJ2-7
TGTGCCAGCAGCCCGAAATGGGAGCAGTACTTC
CASSPKWEQYF
>.|TRBV29-1|.|TRBJ2-1
TGCAGCGTCCCGGACGTACGACAGTTTTGGAATGAGCAGTTCTTC
CSVPDVRQFWNEQFF
>TRBD1|TRBV28|.|TRBJ1-5
TGTGCCAGTACCCGGGACAGGGCCAATCAGCCCCAGCATTTT
CASTRDRANQPQHF
>.|TRBV30|.|TRBJ1-2
TGTGCCTGGAGCACGTGGGGGGCGGAAGGCTACACCTTC
CAWSTWGAEGYTF
>.|TRBV7-2|.|TRBJ2-1
TGTGCCAGCAGCTTAGGACGGGGGACGGGGTATGAGCAGTTCTTC
CASSLGRGTGYEQFF
>TRBD2|TRBV7-2|.|TRBJ2-1
TGTGCCAGCAGCTCGACGGGCCCGTGGACTAGCGGGGCCGGCCACGAGCAGTTCTTC
CASSSTGPWTSGAGHEQFF
>TRBD1|TRBV5-1|.|TRBJ2-6
TGCGCCAGCAGCCATGACAGGGCTGGGGCCAACGTCCTGACTTTC
CASSHDRAGANVLTF
>TRBD1|TRBV30|.|TRBJ1-5
TGTGCCTGGAGTGCCGGGACAGGGAACCAGCCCCAGCATTTT
CAWSAGTGNQPQHF
>.|TRBV7-6|.|TRBJ1-2
TGTGCCAGCAGCGAGGACAACCGCTATGGCTACACCTTC
CASSEDNRYGYTF
>.|TRBV30|.|TRBJ1-2
TGTGCCTGGAGTGCATTACAGGGAGCAGGCACCTTC
CAWSALQGAGTF
>.|TRBV9|.|TRBJ2-2
TGTGCCAGCAGCTCCCAAGCTAAGGGGGACCGGTTGGCCGGGGAGCTGTTTTTT
CASSSQAKGDRLAGELFF
>.|TRBV15|.|TRBJ2-7
TGTGCCACCAGCAGAGATGAACTTAAGGACGAGCAGTACTTC
CATSRDELKDEQYF
>TRBD1|TRBV30|few|TRBJ1-2
TGTGCCTGGAGCTCTAAAGGACAGGGGATTGTCTACACCTTC
CAWSSKGQGIVYTF
>.|TRBV19|few|TRBJ1-1
TGTGCCAGTAGGGACACAATGAACACTGAAGCTTTCTTT
CASRDTMNTEAFF
>.|TRBV5-1|.|TRBJ2-1
TGCGCCAGCAGCTTGACAGGTGGTGAGCAGTTCTTC
CASSLTGGEQFF
>.|TRBV5-1|few|TRBJ1-2
TGCGCCAGCAGCTTGGAAGGGCTGCATGGCTACACCTTC
CASSLEGLHGYTF
>.|TRBV5-6|.|TRBJ1-6
TGTGCCAGCAGCTTGGCTGGGGCGCGTTCACCCCTCCACTTT
CASSLAGARSPLHF
>TRBD1|TRBV19|few|TRBJ1-5
TGTGCCACCCACGTGTGGGGACAGGGACATAGCAATCAGCCCCAGCATTTT
CATHVWGQGHSNQPQHF
>.|TRBV7-2|.|TRBJ1-1
TGTGCCAGCAGTGCCACGTTAGGGGGGAACACTGAAGCTTTCTTT
CASSATLGGNTEAFF
>.|TRBV10-3|.|TRBJ2-3
TGTGCCATCAGTGTAGGGGGTTCAGATACGCAGTATTTT
CAISVGGSDTQYF
>.|TRBV6-1|many|TRBJ2-2
TGTGCCAGCAGGGACGGGACACGGAACACCGGGGAGCTGTTTTTT
CASRDGTRNTGELFF
>.|TRBV4-3|.|TRBJ1-2
TGCGCCAGCAGCCAAGATCGTTGGAGTAACTATGGCTACACCTTC
CASSQDRWSNYGYTF
>.|TRBV10-3|many|TRBJ2-5
TGTGCCATCAGTGGAGGGCCGCCGGCGGAGACCCAGTACTTC
CAISGGPPAETQYF
>.|TRBV7-2|few|TRBJ1-5
TGTGCCAGCCTCTCCGGGACCAATCAGCCCCAGCATTTT
CASLSGTNQPQHF
>TRBD1|TRBV30|.|TRBJ2-4
TGTGCCTGGGAACTACAGGGGTCCAAAAACATTCAGTACTTC
CAWELQGSKNIQYF
>.|TRBV19|.|TRBJ1-2
TGTGCCAGTACGGACTACTATGGCTACACCTTC
CASTDYYGYTF